Only a few counts were recorded for the clone carrying this T cell receptor beta chain. Its antigen remains unknown. This sample was taken from a study of OX40 agonist ivuxolimab in advanced cancers. The repertoire was sequenced with immunoSEQ multiplex PCR; TCRdb's copy has only in-frame clones and lacks some. The sample shows about 58,000 clones, over 80% of them seen only once. Whole-study findings and limits: Clonal expansion was seen in CD4+ and CD8+ blood T cells by week 6 at 0.1 to 3.0 mg/kg. CD8+ T cells averaged more expanded clones than CD4+.

In germline, CDR1 is LNHDA, CDR2 SQIVND (reference sequence). The CDR3 extends over 12 amino acids. Trimming removed 6 bases from V and 4 bases from J, with 7 bases in between. The cohort excluded patients with autoimmune disease history or systemic immunosuppression. V and J are TRBV19 and TRBJ1-5, with D unresolved. The source of this sequence is an adult with an advanced solid tumor such as melanoma, head and neck, liver or kidney cancer. The source material was CD4+ or CD8+ T cells sorted from blood, sampled in a trial of the OX40 agonist ivuxolimab. The CDR3 loop reads CASSPLNQPQHF. Written as DNA, the CDR3 is TGTGCCAGTAGCCCGCTGAATCAGCCCCAGCATTTT.